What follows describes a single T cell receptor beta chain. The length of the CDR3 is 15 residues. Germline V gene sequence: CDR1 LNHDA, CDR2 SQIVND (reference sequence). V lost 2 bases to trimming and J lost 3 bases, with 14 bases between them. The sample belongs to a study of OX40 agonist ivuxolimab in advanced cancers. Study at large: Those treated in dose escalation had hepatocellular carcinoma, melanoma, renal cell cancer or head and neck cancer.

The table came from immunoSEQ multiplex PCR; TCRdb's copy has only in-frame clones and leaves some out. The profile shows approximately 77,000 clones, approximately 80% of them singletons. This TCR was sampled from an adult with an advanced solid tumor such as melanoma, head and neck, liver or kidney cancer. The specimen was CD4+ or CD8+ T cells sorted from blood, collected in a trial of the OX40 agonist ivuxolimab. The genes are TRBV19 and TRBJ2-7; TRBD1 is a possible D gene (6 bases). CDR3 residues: CASSITRARGYEQYF. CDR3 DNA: TGTGCCAGTAGTATAACGCGGGCCAGGGGCTACGAGCAGTACTTC. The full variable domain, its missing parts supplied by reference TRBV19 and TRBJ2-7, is DGGITQSPKYLFRKEGQNVTLSCEQNLNHDAMYWYRQDPGQGLRLIYYSQIVNDFQKGDIAEGYSVSREKKESFPLTVTSAQKNPTAFYLCASSITRARGYEQYFGPGTRLTVT.